This T cell receptor beta chain came from a study of beta chain features in type 1 diabetes listed by TCRdb under 2018. Study-wide context: Mean age, gender distribution, total cell number and subset yield did not differ between patients and healthy donors. The study compared TCRB repertoires of sorted circulating CD4+ T cell subsets between recently diagnosed type 1 diabetes patients and matched healthy donors. Whereas all 28 donors provided naive and central memory subsets, regulatory and stem cell-like memory subsets were isolated from just 8 patients and roughly 8 healthy donors. A total of around 100 million sorted cells were examined across all samples, and RNA yield correlated strongly with the number of cells per subset. Study-wide conclusions, independent of this receptor: Because cDNA rather than genomic DNA was sequenced, highly expressing activated cells could have been over-represented, although no difference in activation and CD3 levels was found between groups. At VDJ recombination sites, patients with type 1 diabetes made fewer insertions and deleted more nucleotides, a pattern implying thymic rearrangement abnormalities. Only small numbers of individuals were included in the HLA sub-analyses, which left unresolved whether HLA type had any influence on TCRB rearrangement. A moderate but significant shortening of TCRB CDR3 length was observed in type 1 diabetes patients in all four CD4+ subsets. Shorter templates might be favored by PCR, yet because patient and control samples were amplified and corrected together, any such skew would affect both groups equally. The naive, central memory and regulatory TCRB repertoires appeared to resemble one another more closely among patients than among healthy donors.

From each donor, a single peripheral blood sample of 90 to 150 mL on average was drawn into heparinised tubes. A BD FACSAria II was used to sort naive, central memory, regulatory and stem cell-like memory CD4+ T cells with a panel that included CD45RO, CCR7, CD25, CD127, CD95 and CD27. All sorted populations exceeded 98% purity. Right away, PBMCs were isolated by Lymphoprep density gradient centrifugation and were stained directly, with no culture step. So that batch effects would be minimized, each experiment stained and sorted samples in pairs, pairing one healthy donor with one patient. With regard to this clone: Its antigen target is currently unknown. It has no much larger one-base neighbor in the sample; base qualities were not kept.

The entire isolated RNA was reverse transcribed using the High Capacity cDNA Reverse Transcription Kit, and thus expressed TCRB transcripts were sequenced. Deep immunoSEQ sequencing was applied to naive, central memory and regulatory T cell samples, giving an average of around 3.4 million total reads per sample. Sorted cells were lysed in RLT buffer, and RNA was extracted using DNase-treated RNeasy Micro or Mini kits according to cell number. Each cell subset was processed on its own to prevent cross-contamination, while patient and healthy donor samples were processed together. TCRB sequences were amplified from cDNA with the immunoSEQ multiplex PCR, producing 87-bp fragments spanning the CDR3 region. Sequencing of the amplicons was done on the Illumina HiSeq platform. The study's own analysis went as follows. PCR bias was computationally corrected using synthetic template baselines, reads within Hamming distance 2 were collapsed, and singletons that could not be merged were discarded. Reads were aligned against IMGT to assign V, D and J genes, CDR3 length and insertions or deletions at six rearrangement sites. Clonotype counts were normalized to sorted cell number within each subset before computing true diversity and Gini coefficients with the tcR R package. The overlap coefficient, calculated on TCRB nucleotide sequences, was used to measure repertoire sharing. As a proxy for the pre-selection repertoire, out-of-frame TCRB sequences from naive cells were analyzed. The source is immuneACCESS, and TCRdb retained only in-frame sequences with V and J called. Part of the clones is not carried over; for the studies checked, unresolved V genes explain less than half of this, and the remainder is unexplained. D and trimming were read from the DNA, whereas the V and J calls and clone size are those reported in that table. The table for this sample lists over 500,000 clones; around 15% of them were counted only once. The ten largest clones capture around 0.1% of the sample.

CDR1 SGHTA and CDR2 FQGNSA were looked up in the germline V gene. The CDR3 contains 15 residues, cysteine and phenylalanine counted. Here the CDR3 DNA is all that survives: 45 bases in frame from base 1. Between the V and J ends, shortened by 1 base and 5 bases respectively, the junction contains 11 bases. The receptor was derived from a man younger than 30 in good health. Sequenced material: naive CD4+ T cells from blood. What the cell subset or site label conveys for this sample: true naive CD4+ T cells. The chain links TRBV7-2 with TRBJ1-4; TRBD1 is a weak D gene call, 6 bases matching. CDR3 protein: CASSLVTGLNEKLFF. The bases read TGTGCCAGCAGCTTAGTGACAGGTCTGAATGAAAAACTGTTTTTT. Supplemented by the reference TRBV7-2 and TRBJ1-4 proteins around the CDR3, the complete variable domain is GAGVSQSPSNKVTEKGKDVELRCDPISGHTALYWYRQSLGQGLEFLIYFQGNSAPDKSGLPSDRFSAERTGGSVSTLTIQRTQQEDSAVYLCASSLVTGLNEKLFFGSGTQLSVL.